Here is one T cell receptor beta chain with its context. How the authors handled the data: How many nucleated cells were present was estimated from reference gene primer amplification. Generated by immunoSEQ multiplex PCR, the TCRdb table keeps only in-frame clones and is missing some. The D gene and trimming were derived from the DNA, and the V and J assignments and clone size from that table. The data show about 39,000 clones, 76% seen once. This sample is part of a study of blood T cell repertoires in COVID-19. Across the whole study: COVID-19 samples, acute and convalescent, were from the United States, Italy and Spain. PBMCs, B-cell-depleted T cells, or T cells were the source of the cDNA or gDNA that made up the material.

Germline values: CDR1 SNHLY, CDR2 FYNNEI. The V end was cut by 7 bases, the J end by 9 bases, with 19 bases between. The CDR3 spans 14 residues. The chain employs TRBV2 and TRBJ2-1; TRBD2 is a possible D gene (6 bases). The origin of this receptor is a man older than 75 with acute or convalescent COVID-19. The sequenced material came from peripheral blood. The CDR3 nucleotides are TGTGCCAGCAAGCCCAGAGGCGGGATCGCTGAGCAGTTCTTC. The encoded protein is CASKPRGGIAEQFF.